Here is one T cell receptor beta chain with its context. What it binds is not known. A much bigger clone sits one base away, suggesting this may be a read error. The sample originates from a study of HIV-infected patients and healthy controls. The study, taken as a whole, reports: The diversity differences were not explained by slight age and sex differences between study cohorts. The authors saw processing only sixteen HIV-infected individuals as a major limitation on generality.

Reverse transcription used around 500 ng RNA and constant-region primers for alpha and beta. Separate chain-specific third strand synthesis with multiplexing indices produced the alpha and beta libraries. Each molecule carried a 12-nucleotide identifier made of two joined random hexamers added before amplification. A single record per CDR3 protein comes from TCRdb applying MiXCR to the 5' RACE reads. Among some 5,400 distinct CDR3 sequences listed, roughly 8.7% were seen once. Roughly three months, about 14 weeks, into antiretroviral therapy, follow-up blood was collected. The repertoire came from unfractionated whole blood and reflected all unsorted peripheral T cells. The source is an adult with HIV infection. The specimen was blood, collected during antiretroviral therapy.

CDR3 residues: CASSLLSGCNQPQHF. The CDR3 coding sequence is TGTGCCAGCAGTTTGCTCTCAGGGTGCAATCAGCCCCAGCATTTT. This chain uses TRBV6-2 or TRBV6-3 with TRBJ1-5; possible D gene TRBD1, 5 bases. CDR1 and CDR2 (germline): MNHEY, SVGEGT. This CDR3 is 15 amino acids long. V was cut by 4 bases and J by 2 bases, with 12 bases left in between.